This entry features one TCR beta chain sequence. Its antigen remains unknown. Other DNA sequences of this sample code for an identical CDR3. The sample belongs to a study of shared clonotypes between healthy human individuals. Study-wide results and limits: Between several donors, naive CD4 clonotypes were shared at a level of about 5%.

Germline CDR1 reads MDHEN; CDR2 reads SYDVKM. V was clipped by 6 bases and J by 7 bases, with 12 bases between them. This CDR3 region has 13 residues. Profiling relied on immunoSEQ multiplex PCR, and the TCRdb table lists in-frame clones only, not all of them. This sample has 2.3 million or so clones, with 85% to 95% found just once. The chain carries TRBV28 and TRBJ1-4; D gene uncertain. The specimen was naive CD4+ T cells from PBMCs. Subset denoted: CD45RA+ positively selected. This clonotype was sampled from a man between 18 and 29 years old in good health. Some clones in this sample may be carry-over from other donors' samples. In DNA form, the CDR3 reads TGTGCCAGCAGCCTCGGACGGGGTGAAAAACTGTTTTTT. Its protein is CASSLGRGEKLFF. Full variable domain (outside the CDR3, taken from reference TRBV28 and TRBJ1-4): DVKVTQSSRYLVKRTGEKVFLECVQDMDHENMFWYRQDPGLGLRLIYFSYDVKMKEKGDIPEGYSVSREKKERFSLILESASTNQTSMYLCASSLGRGEKLFFGSGTQLSVL.